This TCR beta chain was captured by sequencing in a study of human T cells and chemical hapten exposure. Study overall: Skin on the upper inner arm, approximately 2 cm by approximately 2 cm in size, was sensitized with 2% DPC. Patients' scalps got diphenylcyclopropenone weekly throughout the roughly 23-week study. Study observations and caveats: Patch test score rose with PT1 expanded TCR count, significant at thresholds 8, 16 and 32, not 4.

One entry per CDR3 protein results from TCRdb running MiXCR on the RACE reads. Found here are 300,000 to 450,000 distinct CDR3 sequences, more than 4.5% of them singletons; the top ten hold roughly 2.6%. Ten or more counts support this clonotype. Its antigen is currently unknown. Germline loops: CDR1 MNHEY, CDR2 SVGAGI. There are 14 residues in the CDR3. The V gene lost 0 bases and the J gene lost 5 bases, with 8 bases spanning the gap. Time point in this sample: pre-sensitization, week 0. Treatment in this sample: therapeutic diphenylcyclopropenone sensitization with weekly scalp DPC. Patch tests were applied only after blood draws.

Specimen: whole blood, collected in connection with sensitization to the hapten diphenylcyclopropenone (DPC). The J gene is TRBJ1-5, the V gene TRBV6-5; D is uncertain. This receptor was taken from a woman between 50 and 59 years old with alopecia areata. Some clones in this sample may be carry-over from other donors' samples. In nucleotides, the CDR3 is TGTGCCAGCAGTTACTCGGCGGGTGATCAGCCCCAGCATTTT. The encoded protein is CASSYSAGDQPQHF.